Below are 26 T cell receptor beta chains sequenced from a single sample in a study of blood T cell repertoires in COVID-19. Method: immunoSEQ multiplex PCR; TCRdb's copy keeps in-frame clones and lacks some. The sample carries fewer than 300,000 clones, 82% recorded once. The sequenced sample consisted of peripheral blood. Receptors were obtained from a woman aged 18-29 years with acute or convalescent COVID-19.

V usage is TRBV30 and J usage is TRBJ1-5; D ambiguous. The length of the CDR3 is 14 residues. From germline, CDR1 is GTSNPN and CDR2 SVGIG (reference sequence). V shed 0 bases and J shed 0 bases, with 6 bases lying between them. CDR3 sequence reads: CAWSVAGSNQPQHF. In DNA form, the CDR3 reads TGTGCCTGGAGTGTCGCGGGTAGCAATCAGCCCCAGCATTTT.

The chain joins TRBV7-9 to TRBJ2-5; 12 positions match TRBD2. The V gene end was trimmed by 5 bases and the J gene end by 4 bases; junction bases not matched to a gene: 5. Per the germline V gene, CDR1 is SEHNR and CDR2 is FQNEAQ (reference sequence). CDR3 length: 15 amino acids. Written as DNA, the CDR3 is TGTGCCAGCAGCCCCGGACTAGCGGGAAGAGAGACCCAGTACTTC. This gives the protein CASSPGLAGRETQYF.

The rearrangement joins TRBV12-3 or TRBV12-4 to TRBJ2-3; 7 positions agree with TRBD1. The junction had 1 base not matched to a gene; V was cut back by 3 bases and J by 4 bases. The CDR3 extends over 13 amino acids. CDR3 nucleotide sequence: TGTGCCAGCAGTTTGCAGGGGGCAGATACGCAGTATTTT. This codes for CASSLQGADTQYF.

This clone was recorded a few times. CDR3 sequence reads: CASSFKGGNEKLFF. Here the CDR3 DNA reads TGTGCCAGCAGTTTTAAGGGGGGGAATGAAAAACTGTTTTTT. This chain joins TRBV28 and TRBJ1-4, with a possible D match to TRBD1 (6 bases). This CDR3 region has 14 residues. Germline assignment: CDR1 MDHEN and CDR2 SYDVKM. V was pared by 3 bases and J by 5 bases, with 10 bases between.

The chain couples TRBV28 to TRBJ2-5; 9 bases align to TRBD2. Trimming at V came to 5 bases and at J to 1 base, leaving 8 bases not matched to a gene. CDR1 is MDHEN, CDR2 SYDVKM, per germline. The CDR3 runs 16 residues. This chain's CDR3 is CASSNGLAGSQETQYF. CDR3 DNA sequence: TGTGCCAGCAGTAATGGGCTAGCGGGATCCCAAGAGACCCAGTACTTC.

The V call is TRBV11-2, the J call TRBJ1-6; maybe TRBD1 (5 bases). Deletions cut 0 bases from V and 7 bases from J, with 16 bases between. In germline, CDR1 is SGHAT, CDR2 FQNNGV. The CDR3 has 17 amino acids. The CDR3 spells CASSLDRRGGRNSPLHF. CDR3 in DNA: TGTGCCAGCAGCTTAGATCGGCGCGGGGGTAGGAATTCACCCCTCCACTTT.

The J gene is TRBJ2-7, the V gene TRBV27; 8 bases are a match to TRBD1. With 6 bases clipped from V and 10 bases from J, the junction kept 26 bases outside the gene matches. Germline V lookup: CDR1 MNHEY, CDR2 SMNVEV (reference sequence). The length of the CDR3 is 18 residues. The CDR3 nucleotides read TGTGCCAGCAGATTGAAAGCCTCTCCGGGACAGGTTTTATCCCAACAGTACTTC. Translating it yields CASRLKASPGQVLSQQYF.

This clone has more than one count but fewer than ten. This chain connects TRBV5-1 to TRBJ2-7; TRBD2 is a possible D gene (5 bases). This CDR3 is built from 12 residues. Germline V gene sequence: CDR1 SGHRS, CDR2 YFSETQ. V lost 5 bases to trimming and J lost 3 bases, with 9 bases between them. The CDR3 region has the DNA TGCGCCAGCAGACTTACTAGCTACGAGCAGTACTTC. The encoded protein is CASRLTSYEQYF.

This clone was detected only once. The chain joins TRBV5-1 to TRBJ2-7, with TRBD1 identical over 8 bases. This CDR3 is 15 amino acids long. Trimming at V came to 4 bases and at J to 2 bases, leaving 8 bases not matched to a gene. Germline V gene data show CDR1 as SGHRS and CDR2 as YFSETQ. The CDR3 DNA sequence: TGCGCCAGCAGCCCTTTGGACAGGGAAACCTACGAGCAGTACTTC. This gives the protein CASSPLDRETYEQYF.

As DNA, the CDR3 is TGTGCCAGCAGCCAAACAGGGTTTTCACCCCTCCACTTT. Its translation is CASSQTGFSPLHF. The chain joins TRBV14 to TRBJ1-6; a weak D match, TRBD1 (6 bases). CDR1 SGHDN and CDR2 FVKESK come from the germline V gene. V was trimmed by 2 bases and J by 9 bases, leaving 8 bases between them. This CDR3 contains 13 residues.

This rearrangement joins TRBV4-3 to TRBJ1-1; D gene ambiguous. The CDR3 consists of 17 residues. Germline CDR1 reads LGHNA; CDR2 reads YSLEER. Trimming shortened V by 8 bases and J by 1 base, and 23 bases separated the two germline ends. CDR3 sequence: CASSEGNGGIGNTEAFF. The CDR3 DNA is TGCGCCAGCTCAGAGGGAAATGGAGGGATCGGGAACACTGAAGCTTTCTTT.

The genes are TRBV24-1 and TRBJ1-2, with a weak D call TRBD1 (5 bases). Trimming removed 6 bases at V and 1 base at J, with 8 bases between. The CDR3 totals 13 residues. Germline-derived CDR1 and CDR2 are KGHDR and SFDVKD. The CDR3: CATSPGYNYGYTF. CDR3 in DNA: TGTGCCACCAGTCCAGGGTATAACTATGGCTACACCTTC.

V and J are TRBV15 and TRBJ2-7; TRBD2 matches at 15 bases. The CDR3 is made up of 18 amino acids. After removal of 2 bases from V and 6 bases from J, the junction contained 11 bases not matched to a gene. The germline CDR1 and CDR2 sequences are LNHNV and YYDKDF (reference sequence). The DNA for the CDR3 is TGTGCCACCAGCAGACCGATAACACCGGGACTAGCGGGAGGCGAGCAGTACTTC. Protein: CATSRPITPGLAGGEQYF. The full variable domain, completed using reference TRBV15 and TRBJ2-7, is DAMVIQNPRYQVTQFGKPVTLSCSQTLNHNVMYWYQQKSSQAPKLLFHYYDKDFNNEADTPDNFQSRRPNTSFCFLDIRSPGLGDTAMYLCATSRPITPGLAGGEQYFGPGTRLTVT.

This clone was observed a few times. The chain links TRBV18 to TRBJ2-7; D is ambiguous. The CDR3 covers 15 residues. Trimming took off 2 bases at V and 1 base at J, with 12 bases between the two ends. Germline CDR1 and CDR2: KGHSH and LQKENI. CDR3: CASSPSATVSYEQYF. The CDR3 region has the DNA TGTGCCAGCTCACCATCGGCGACTGTGTCCTACGAGCAGTACTTC.

This sequence joins TRBV11-2 and TRBJ1-3; D unresolved. There are 13 residues in the CDR3. Germline V gene lookup returns CDR1 SGHAT and CDR2 FQNNGV. The V end lost 3 bases, the J end lost 3 bases, and 6 bases lay between the germline ends. CDR3 loop: CASSFAHGNTIYF. Written as DNA, the CDR3 is TGTGCCAGCAGCTTCGCACATGGAAACACCATATATTTT.

This clone was detected only once. The gene calls are TRBV11-2 and TRBJ2-1; TRBD2 aligns across 12 bases. Germline trimming cut 8 bases from V and 0 bases from J; bases unmatched to any gene: 8. Germline V gene sequence: CDR1 SGHAT, CDR2 FQNNGV. This CDR3 is 17 amino acids long. The CDR3 sequence is CASGLAGFFSSYNEQFF. CDR3 sequence (DNA): TGTGCCAGCGGACTAGCGGGATTTTTCAGCTCCTACAATGAGCAGTTCTTC.

The chain uses TRBV6-2 or TRBV6-3 and TRBJ2-3, with 8 bases lining up with TRBD1. Germline V lookup: CDR1 MNHEY, CDR2 SVGEGT. V was clipped by 5 bases and J by 4 bases; unmatched bases: 2. The CDR3 length is 13 residues. The CDR3 region is CASSNRGADTQYF. The CDR3 nucleotides are TGTGCCAGCAGTAACAGGGGGGCAGATACGCAGTATTTT.

This clone turned up a few times. The chain carries TRBV18 and TRBJ2-3; D not certain. Germline V gene data show CDR1 as KGHSH and CDR2 as LQKENI. The V and J ends lost 3 bases and 6 bases respectively, with 7 bases between them. The CDR3 is 12 residues long. The CDR3 region is CASSPERDTQYF. The CDR3 DNA is TGTGCCAGCTCACCCGAGAGGGATACGCAGTATTTT.

As regards this clone: The same CDR3 arises from other DNA sequences in this sample as well. The gene calls are TRBV6-5 and TRBJ1-5; no clear D. The V end lost 0 bases, the J end lost 7 bases, and 10 bases lay between the germline ends. The CDR3 spans 14 residues. Germline CDR1 reads MNHEY; CDR2 reads SVGAGI. The CDR3 bases are TGTGCCAGCAGTTACTCGAGCCGTAACCAGCCCCAGCATTTT. This encodes CASSYSSRNQPQHF.

The gene calls are TRBV20-1 and TRBJ1-5; D is uncertain. Between the trimmed V and J ends, which lost 6 bases and 8 bases, there was a span of 11 bases. The CDR3 runs to 11 residues. In germline, CDR1 is DFQATT, CDR2 SNEGSKA (reference sequence). The CDR3 loop is CSAPGKEPQHF. DNA of the CDR3: TGCAGTGCCCCGGGGAAGGAGCCCCAGCATTTT.

This rearrangement joins TRBV4-3 to TRBJ1-5; D is uncertain. Trimming removed 3 bases at V and 3 bases at J, with 9 bases between. Germline V gives CDR1 LGHNA, CDR2 YSLEER. This CDR3 comprises 14 residues. DNA of the CDR3: TGCGCCAGCAGCCAGGCGGGGAACAATCAGCCCCAGCATTTT. Its protein is CASSQAGNNQPQHF.

This chain connects TRBV2 to TRBJ2-6; 7 bases line up with TRBD1. Germline V lookup: CDR1 SNHLY, CDR2 FYNNEI. This CDR3 comprises 17 residues. Trimming at V came to 2 bases and at J to 4 bases, leaving 8 bases not matched to a gene. The CDR3 is CASSENDRVAGANVLTF. The CDR3 DNA follows: TGTGCCAGCAGTGAAAATGACAGGGTCGCCGGGGCCAACGTCCTGACTTTC.

The chain recombines TRBV27 with TRBJ1-6; 7 bases map to TRBD1. The CDR3 loop spans 14 amino acids. Germline CDR1 MNHEY, CDR2 SMNVEV (reference sequence). Losses at the gene ends were 8 bases for V and 7 bases for J; bases not matched to a gene: 8. CDR3 sequence: CASRTGLGNSPLHF. The CDR3 DNA follows: TGTGCCAGCCGGACAGGTCTCGGGAATTCACCCCTCCACTTT.

The chain joins TRBV9 to TRBJ2-1; maybe TRBD2 (6 bases). Germline CDR1 reads SGDLS; CDR2 reads YYNGEE. V was trimmed by 3 bases and J by 6 bases, leaving 16 bases between them. This CDR3 is 15 amino acids long. CDR3 bases: TGTGCCAGCAGCGAAGAACTGAGGGGAGGCAATGAGCAGTTCTTC. This codes for CASSEELRGGNEQFF.

The chain has TRBV6-6 and TRBJ1-2, with D hard to call. The germline CDR1 and CDR2 sequences are MNHNY and SVGAGI (reference sequence). Trimming removed 0 bases at V and 7 bases at J, with 15 bases between. CDR3 length equals 15 residues. In DNA, the CDR3 is TGTGCCAGCAGTTACTCGGGCGTCAATCCATCTGGCTACACCTTC. It is translated as CASSYSGVNPSGYTF.

The chain combines TRBV5-6 with TRBJ2-7; no clear D. Germline V gene lookup returns CDR1 SGHDT and CDR2 YYEEEE. The CDR3 has 13 residues. The germline V and J ends were trimmed by 1 base and 2 bases, with 7 bases remaining between them. The CDR3 nucleotides read TGTGCCAGCAGCTTGACACCACCCTACGAGCAGTACTTC. Translated: CASSLTPPYEQYF.